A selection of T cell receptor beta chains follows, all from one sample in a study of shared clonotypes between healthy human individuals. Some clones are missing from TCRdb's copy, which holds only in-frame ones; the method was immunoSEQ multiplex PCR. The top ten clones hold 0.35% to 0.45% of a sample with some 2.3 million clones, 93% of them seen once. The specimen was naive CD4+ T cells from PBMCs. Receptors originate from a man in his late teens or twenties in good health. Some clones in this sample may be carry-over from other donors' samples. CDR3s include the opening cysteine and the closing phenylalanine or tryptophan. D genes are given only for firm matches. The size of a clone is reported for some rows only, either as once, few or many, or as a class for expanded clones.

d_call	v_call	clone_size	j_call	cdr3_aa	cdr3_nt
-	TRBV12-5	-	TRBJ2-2	CASGSPHRTGELFF	TGTGCTAGTGGTTCTCCCCACAGGACCGGGGAGCTGTTTTTT
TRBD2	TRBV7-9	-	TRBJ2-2	CASSPGTTNTGELFF	TGTGCCAGCAGCCCGGGGACTACCAACACCGGGGAGCTGTTTTTT
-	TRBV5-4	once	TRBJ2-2	CASSLPLPNTGELFF	TGTGCCAGCAGCCTACCCTTACCTAACACCGGGGAGCTGTTTTTT
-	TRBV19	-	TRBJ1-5	CASTIGRNQPQHF	TGTGCCAGTACAATCGGGAGGAATCAGCCCCAGCATTTT
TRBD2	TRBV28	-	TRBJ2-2	CASSPLGGLNTGELFF	TGTGCCAGCAGCCCCTTGGGGGGACTAAACACCGGGGAGCTGTTTTTT
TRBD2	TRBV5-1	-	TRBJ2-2	CASSGQTSGKTGELFF	TGCGCCAGCAGCGGGCAGACTAGCGGGAAAACCGGGGAGCTGTTTTTT
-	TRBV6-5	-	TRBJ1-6	CASTSSYNSPLHF	TGTGCCAGCACTTCCTCCTATAATTCACCCCTCCACTTT
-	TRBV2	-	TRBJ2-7	CASSDEGGSYEQYF	TGTGCCAGCAGTGATGAGGGTGGCTCCTACGAGCAGTACTTC
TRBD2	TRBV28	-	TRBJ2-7	CASIGTSGREGSYEQYF	TGTGCCAGCATTGGGACTAGCGGGAGGGAGGGCTCCTACGAGCAGTACTTC
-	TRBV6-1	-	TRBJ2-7	CASSEIRSNFGEQYF	TGTGCCAGCAGTGAAATTAGGTCGAATTTCGGCGAGCAGTACTTC
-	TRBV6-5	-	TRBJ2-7	CASSYHGSGSYEQYF	TGTGCCAGCAGTTACCATGGGAGTGGTTCCTACGAGCAGTACTTC